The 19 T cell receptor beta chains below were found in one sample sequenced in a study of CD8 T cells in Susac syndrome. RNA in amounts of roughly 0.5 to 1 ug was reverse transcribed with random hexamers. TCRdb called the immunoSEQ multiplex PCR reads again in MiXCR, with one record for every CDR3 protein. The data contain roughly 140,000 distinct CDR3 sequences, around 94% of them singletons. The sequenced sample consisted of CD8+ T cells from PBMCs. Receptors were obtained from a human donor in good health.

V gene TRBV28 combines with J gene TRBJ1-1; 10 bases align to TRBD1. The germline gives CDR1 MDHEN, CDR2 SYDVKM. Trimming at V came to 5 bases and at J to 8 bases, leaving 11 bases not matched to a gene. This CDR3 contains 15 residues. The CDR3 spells CASSTGQGELVEAFF. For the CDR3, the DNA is TGTGCCAGCAGTACCGGACAGGGGGAGCTTGTAGAAGCTTTCTTT.

CDR3 sequence reads: CAWLTPAYEQYF. In nucleotides, the CDR3 is TGTGCCTGGCTAACACCGGCCTACGAGCAGTACTTC. The chain carries TRBV30 and TRBJ2-7, with D uncertain. This CDR3 is 12 amino acids long. Trimming shortened V by 5 bases and J by 2 bases, and 10 bases separated the two germline ends. Germline lookup yields CDR1 GTSNPN and CDR2 SVGIG (reference sequence). Drawing the rest from reference TRBV30 and TRBJ2-7, the complete variable domain is SQTIHQWPATLVQPVGSPLSLECTVEGTSNPNLYWYRQAAGRGLQLLFYSVGIGQISSEVPQNLSASRPQDRQFILSSKKLLLSDSGFYLCAWLTPAYEQYFGPGTRLTVT.

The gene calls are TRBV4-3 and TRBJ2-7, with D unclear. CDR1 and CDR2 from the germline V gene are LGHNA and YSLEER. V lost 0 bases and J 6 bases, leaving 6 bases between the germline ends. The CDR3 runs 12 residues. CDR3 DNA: TGCGCCAGCAGCCAAGATCTGGGCGAGCAGTACTTC. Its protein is CASSQDLGEQYF.

The CDR3 protein is CASSPGRPAYEQYF. The CDR3 nucleotides read TGCGCCAGCAGCCCCGGACGGCCAGCCTACGAGCAGTACTTC. This chain links TRBV4-3 with TRBJ2-7, with no clear D. The V end lost 4 bases, the J end lost 2 bases, and 12 bases lay between the germline ends. This CDR3 is 14 amino acids long. Germline V gives CDR1 LGHNA, CDR2 YSLEER.

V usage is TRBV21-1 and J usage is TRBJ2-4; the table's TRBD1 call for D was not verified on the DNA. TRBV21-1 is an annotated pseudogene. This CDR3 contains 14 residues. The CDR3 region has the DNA TGTGCCAGCAGCAAAGCAGAGGGGGAAAACATTCAGTACTTC. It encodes CASSKAEGENIQYF.

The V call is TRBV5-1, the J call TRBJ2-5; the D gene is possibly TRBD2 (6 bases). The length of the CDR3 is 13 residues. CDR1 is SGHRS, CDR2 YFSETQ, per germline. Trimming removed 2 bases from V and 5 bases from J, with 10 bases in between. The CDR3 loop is CASSFYSGETQYF. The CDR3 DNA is TGCGCCAGCAGCTTCTACAGCGGGGAGACCCAGTACTTC. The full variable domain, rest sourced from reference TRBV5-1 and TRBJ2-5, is KAGVTQTPRYLIKTRGQQVTLSCSPISGHRSVSWYQQTPGQGLQFLFEYFSETQRNKGNFPGRFSGRQFSNSRSEMNVSTLELGDSALYLCASSFYSGETQYFGPGTRLLVL.

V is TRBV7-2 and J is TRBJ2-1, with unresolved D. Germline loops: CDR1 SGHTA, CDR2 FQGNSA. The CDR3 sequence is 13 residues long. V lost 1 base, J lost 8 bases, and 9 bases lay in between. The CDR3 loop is CASSLGLSYEQFF. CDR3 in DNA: TGTGCCAGCAGCTTAGGCCTGTCTTATGAGCAGTTCTTC.

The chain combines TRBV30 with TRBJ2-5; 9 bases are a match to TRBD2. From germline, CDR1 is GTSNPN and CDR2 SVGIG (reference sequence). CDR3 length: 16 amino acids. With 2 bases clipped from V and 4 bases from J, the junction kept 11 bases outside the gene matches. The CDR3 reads CAWSSGVAGEGETQYF. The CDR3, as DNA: TGTGCCTGGAGTTCTGGAGTAGCGGGAGAGGGAGAGACCCAGTACTTC.

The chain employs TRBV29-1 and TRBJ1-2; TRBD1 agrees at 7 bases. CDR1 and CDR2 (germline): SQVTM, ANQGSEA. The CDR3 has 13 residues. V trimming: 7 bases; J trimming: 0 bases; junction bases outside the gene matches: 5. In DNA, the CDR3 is TGCAGCGGACGGGACAGCGCTAACTATGGCTACACCTTC. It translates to CSGRDSANYGYTF.

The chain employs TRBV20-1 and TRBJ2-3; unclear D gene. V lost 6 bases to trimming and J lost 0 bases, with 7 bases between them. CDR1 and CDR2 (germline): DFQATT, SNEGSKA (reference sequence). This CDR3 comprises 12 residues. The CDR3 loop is CSAPPSTDTQYF. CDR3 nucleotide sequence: TGCAGTGCCCCCCCAAGCACAGATACGCAGTATTTT.

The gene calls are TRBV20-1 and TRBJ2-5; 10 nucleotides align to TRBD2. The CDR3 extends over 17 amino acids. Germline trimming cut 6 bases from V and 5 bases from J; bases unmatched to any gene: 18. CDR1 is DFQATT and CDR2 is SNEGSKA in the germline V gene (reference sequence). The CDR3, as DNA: TGCAGTGCCAGGAAGGGTAGCGGGAGGATGGGGCGGGAGACCCAGTACTTC. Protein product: CSARKGSGRMGRETQYF.

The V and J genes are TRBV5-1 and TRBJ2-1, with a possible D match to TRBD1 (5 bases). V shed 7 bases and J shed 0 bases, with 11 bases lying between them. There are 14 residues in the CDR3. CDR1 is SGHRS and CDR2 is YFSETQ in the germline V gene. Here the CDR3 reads CASAPDSSYNEQFF. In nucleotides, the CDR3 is TGCGCCAGCGCCCCCGACAGCTCCTACAATGAGCAGTTCTTC.

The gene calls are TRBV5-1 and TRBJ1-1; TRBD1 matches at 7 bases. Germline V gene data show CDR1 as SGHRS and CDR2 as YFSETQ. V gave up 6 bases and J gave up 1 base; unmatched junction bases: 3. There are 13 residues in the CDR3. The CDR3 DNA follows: TGCGCCAGCACCGGGACAGAGAACACTGAAGCTTTCTTT. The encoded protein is CASTGTENTEAFF.

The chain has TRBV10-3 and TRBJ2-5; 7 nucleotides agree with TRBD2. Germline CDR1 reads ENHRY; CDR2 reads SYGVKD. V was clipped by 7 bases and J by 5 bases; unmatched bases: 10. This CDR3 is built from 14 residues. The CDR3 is CAINGGSPRETQYF. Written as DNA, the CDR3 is TGTGCCATCAACGGCGGGAGCCCCCGTGAGACCCAGTACTTC.

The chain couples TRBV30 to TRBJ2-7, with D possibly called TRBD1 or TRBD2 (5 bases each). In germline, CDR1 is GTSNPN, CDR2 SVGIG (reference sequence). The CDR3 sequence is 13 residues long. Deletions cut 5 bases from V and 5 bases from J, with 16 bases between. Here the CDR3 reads CAWVLQGVNEQYF. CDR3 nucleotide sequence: TGTGCCTGGGTACTGCAGGGAGTCAACGAGCAGTACTTC. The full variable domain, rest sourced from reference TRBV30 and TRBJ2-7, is SQTIHQWPATLVQPVGSPLSLECTVEGTSNPNLYWYRQAAGRGLQLLFYSVGIGQISSEVPQNLSASRPQDRQFILSSKKLLLSDSGFYLCAWVLQGVNEQYFGPGTRLTVT.

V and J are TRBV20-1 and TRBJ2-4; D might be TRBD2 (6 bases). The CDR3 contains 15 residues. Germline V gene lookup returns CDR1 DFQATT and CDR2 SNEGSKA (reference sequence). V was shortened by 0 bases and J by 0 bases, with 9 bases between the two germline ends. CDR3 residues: CSARDPGLAKNIQYF. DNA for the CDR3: TGCAGTGCTAGAGATCCGGGACTAGCCAAAAACATTCAGTACTTC.

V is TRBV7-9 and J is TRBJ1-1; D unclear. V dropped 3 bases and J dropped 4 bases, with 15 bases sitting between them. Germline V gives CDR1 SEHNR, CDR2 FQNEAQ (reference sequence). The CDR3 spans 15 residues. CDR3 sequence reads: CASSFVSRSGTEAFF. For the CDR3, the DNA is TGTGCCAGCAGCTTCGTCTCGCGAAGTGGCACTGAAGCTTTCTTT.

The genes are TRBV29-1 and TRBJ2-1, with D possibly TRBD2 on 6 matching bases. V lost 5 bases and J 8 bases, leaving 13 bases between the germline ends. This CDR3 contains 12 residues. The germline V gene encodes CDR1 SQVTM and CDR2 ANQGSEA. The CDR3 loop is CSVLLATDEQFF. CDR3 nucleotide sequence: TGCAGCGTTCTTCTAGCGACCGATGAGCAGTTCTTC.

The CDR3 DNA reads TGCGCCAGCAGCCTAGAAGAAAGATCATCTGGAAACACCATATATTTT. It is translated as CASSLEERSSGNTIYF. The gene calls are TRBV4-3 and TRBJ1-3; D not resolved. From germline, CDR1 is LGHNA and CDR2 YSLEER. This CDR3 is 16 amino acids long. The V gene lost 4 bases and the J gene lost 1 base, with 14 bases spanning the gap.